This section outlines one T cell receptor beta chain sequence together with its context. Its antigen is unknown. Per-nucleotide qualities are absent, and no much larger clonotype sits a single base away. The CDR3 regions of human TCRbeta chains were analyzed by immunosequencing. From the authors' description of their analysis: TCRs in the repertoires were matched against a reference library of SARS-CoV-2-specific TCRs that had been generated with the MIRA antigen-specificity platform. Breadth meant the fraction of unique TCRs that were SARS-CoV-2-associated, whereas depth meant the fraction of total T cells that were SARS-CoV-2-associated. Using the MIRA data, each spike-specific TCR was mapped to the spike region that the TCR reacts to and placed in a CD4 or CD8 class. Log10-transformed breadth and depth values were compared by one-way ANOVA with Sidak's multiple comparisons tests. In TCRdb, the immuneACCESS table is reduced to in-frame sequences with V and J assigned. These tables do not hold every clone; where another copy was compared, an unresolved V gene accounts for under half, and the others remain unexplained. V and J calls and clone size follow that table, whereas D and trimming were derived from the DNA. The sample records fewer than 250,000 clones, around 92% of which are singletons. Over 1% of the sample is held by the ten biggest clonotypes.

V drops 5 bases and J drops 7 bases, leaving 12 bases in between. Counted from cysteine to phenylalanine, this CDR3 has 14 amino acids. Here the CDR3 DNA is all that survives: 42 bases in frame from base 1. Reading the germline V gene (reference sequence) gives CDR1 PRHDT and CDR2 FYEKMQ. This sample was taken from a study of T cell responses to AZD1222 COVID-19 vaccine (dated by TCRdb to the early 2020s). Describing the broader study: AZD1222 recipients with second doses at about 4 weeks or about 12 weeks were pooled, because spike-specific TCR depth and breadth did not differ between schedules. TCR sequencing covered about 230 trial participants: 207 given two doses of AZD1222 and 26 given two doses of MenACWY control vaccine. Trial participants were enrolled into age subgroups of 18-55, 56-69 and 70-plus years, which contained about 150, 28 and 57 TCR-sequenced participants, respectively.

Summary of the overall study and its limitations: In the small 56-69-year group, the increase in depth fell short of significance, most likely because of low power. No day 14 peak-response samples were available, so repertoires were characterized only after the peak T cell response. Conclusions about previously exposed vaccinees were limited because only a handful of AZD1222 recipients were SARS-CoV-2 seropositive at baseline. Reportedly, almost half of the unique spike-specific TCRs recognized epitopes lying outside the regions that are mutated in the B.1.351 and B.1.1.7 variants. The vaccine-associated CD4 TCRs covered the entire spike protein, and the dominant responses fell in regions 160-218 and 743-854. A significant rise in spike-specific TCR breadth and depth was observed after two AZD1222 doses relative to day 0 and relative to MenACWY recipients. Participants were mostly white British, with more females than males. The authors suggested clonal diversity may have been underestimated.

The time point label of this sample denotes: baseline before first vaccination. Vaccinee samples were obtained from the UK trials COV001 and COV002, which included a single-blind randomized controlled phase 2/3 trial of AZD1222 (ChAdOx1 nCoV-19) in healthy adults. Trial participant PBMC samples were collected at day 0 and day 28 after the second dose for TCRbeta chain sequencing. The rearrangement joined TRBV13 to TRBJ1-6; the D gene is perhaps TRBD1, on 6 matching bases. The sample consisted of peripheral blood, taken on day 0 of AZD1222 vaccination. The clonotype comes from an adult in good health. CDR3 region: CASSHRVRNSPLHF. Here is the DNA: TGTGCCAGCAGCCACAGGGTACGCAATTCACCCCTCCACTTT.